This is a list of T cell receptor beta chains from one sample in a study of technical replicates of blood from a few donors. Measured with immunoSEQ multiplex PCR; TCRdb has only the in-frame clones, and not every one. This table has about 89,000 clones, over 90% appearing once. Material: T cells isolated from PBMCs. Receptors were obtained from a human donor in good health. Both conserved end residues are part of each CDR3.

V gene	CDR3 protein
TRBV5-1	CASSGTWTGSSSPLHF
TRBV6-5	CASSYSIPGKSPLHF
TRBV30	CAWNGGAYEQYF
TRBV6-5	CASSYGQGNQPQHF
TRBV7-9	CASSPEWGLTYEQYF
TRBV7-2	CASSTGSNEKLFF
TRBV5-4	CASSLEGLAGIRETQYF
TRBV2	CASSDWLADYNEQFF
TRBV28	CASSFGGNYGYTF
TRBV11-2	CASHTSLQGAEAFF
TRBV30	CACLPYPGGDSYEQYF
TRBV28	CASSLLSSGSRDEQFF
TRBV9	CASTGVGLNTEAFF
TRBV7-6	CASSLAGGGTEAFF
TRBV25-1	CASSDLSGANEQFF
TRBV7-9	CASTGTLLREQYF
TRBV19	CASSIHGTGEQNGYTF
TRBV7-7	CASSLGTDNEQFF
TRBV19	CASSKGLPNTEAFF
TRBV7-9	CASSPQQLSGELFF
TRBV6-5	CASREREALRNEQFF
TRBV9	CASSPRTSGGAWDTQYF
TRBV9	CASSGGTSGTYEQYF
TRBV11-3	CASRGRTGQSGNTIYF
TRBV27	CASSYSPPNTEAFF
TRBV11-2	CASSSRGPDTQYF
TRBV30	CAWSLDRLNTEAFF
TRBV14	CASSHQGGNQPQHF
TRBV5-1	CASSLTSAGVNYGYTF
TRBV25-1	CASSWGDRSPLHF
TRBV18	CASSPVGQGGTYEQYF
TRBV7-6	CASSSQRGEVMYEQFF
TRBV7-8	CASTLKRGDTQYF
TRBV7-2	CASSPTGYNQPQHF
TRBV7-3	CASSPNQRGVTDTQYF
TRBV5-8	CASSLDGIGTEAFF
TRBV29-1	CSAVGLPGQSTGELFF
TRBV11-3	CASSLGVPEDSQPQHF
TRBV25-1	CASQGLARTQYF
TRBV5-1	CASSSIQSRTVSYTF
TRBV14	CASSQERLADEQFF
TRBV27	CASSFREVGGELFF
TRBV28	CASSLVTGAGNQPQHF
TRBV5-1	CASSFYPGELFF
TRBV5-4	CASSPQDRVNTDTQYF
TRBV28	CASRHRDGSTEAFF
TRBV7-9	CASSPAGTSGGAAYNEQFF
TRBV4-1	CASSPLIGQGDYGYTF
TRBV15	CATSRDRRGQNQETQYF
TRBV2	CASRSSGTGLGYTF